The clone carrying this TCR beta chain was detected many times. Antigen unknown. The CDR3 totals 16 residues. Germline V gene data show CDR1 as SGHVS and CDR2 as FQNEAQ. V lost 3 bases and J lost 5; bases outside the gene matches: 9. The data belong to a study of regulatory T cells in long-lasting Graves disease. Study information: The antithyroid drugs taken by newly diagnosed Graves' patients had been used for under 3 months.

General study results and limits: The study found TRBV28, TRBJ1-2 and TRBJ2-5 favored in persistent disease. Thyroid tissue went unstudied; only peripheral blood was examined.

Investigators prepared the TCR beta libraries by applying iRepertoire HTBI primers and Arm-PCR of CDR3 regions. One entry per CDR3 protein results from TCRdb running MiXCR on the multiplex PCR reads. This table holds approximately 490,000 distinct CDR3 sequences, 15% to 20% found once. Indicated time point: newly diagnosed GD, antithyroid drugs for less than 3 months. TCR sequences were obtained from RNA taken from PBMCs. These data also formed part of another study, on T cells in Graves' hyperthyroidism and ophthalmopathy. From that paper: When the TCR CDR3 underwent first-round RT-PCR, the HTBI primer set was used.

The origin of this receptor is a man aged 35 to 55 with Graves disease. The sequenced sample was peripheral blood mononuclear cells (PBMCs), obtained at new diagnosis, from a patient treated with antithyroid drugs. This chain links TRBV7-8 with TRBJ2-2, with TRBD2 identical over 7 bases. CDR3 in DNA: TGTGCCAGCAGCTTTACCGGCGGGAGTAGTACCGGGGAGCTGTTTTTT. Translated: CASSFTGGSSTGELFF.